The 8 T cell receptor beta chains in this list originate from one sample, sequenced in a study of blood T cell repertoires in COVID-19. The protocol was immunoSEQ multiplex PCR, while the TCRdb copy is restricted to in-frame clones and leaves out a portion. Of 7,000 or so clones listed, roughly 87% are singletons. Sequenced material: peripheral blood. Receptors originate from a man aged 65 to 79 with active COVID-19.

J is TRBJ2-4 and V is TRBV3-1 (or the pseudogene TRBV3-2), with 10 positions matching TRBD1. The V segment lost 9 bases and the J segment 0 bases; nucleotides outside the gene matches: 11. The length of the CDR3 is 17 residues. Germline values: CDR1 LGHDT, CDR2 YNNKEL (reference sequence). In DNA form, the CDR3 reads TGTGCCAGTCCAGACAGGGGGCGGAAATTAGCCAAAAACATTCAGTACTTC. Translated: CASPDRGRKLAKNIQYF.

V usage is TRBV11-2 and J usage is TRBJ1-3; 9 bases map to TRBD1. V shed 3 bases and J 1 base; nucleotides not matched to a gene: 13. Germline V gene data show CDR1 as SGHAT and CDR2 as FQNNGV. The CDR3 sequence is 19 residues long. This CDR3 reads CASSLGTGNIVGSGNTIYF. The CDR3 region has the DNA TGTGCCAGCAGCTTGGGGACAGGGAATATTGTAGGATCTGGAAACACCATATATTTT.

This chain connects TRBV4-2 to TRBJ1-2; a possible D gene is TRBD1 (5 bases). This CDR3 comprises 15 residues. The V and J ends lost 3 bases and 4 bases respectively, with 15 bases between them. Germline V gene sequence: CDR1 LGHNA, CDR2 YNFKEQ. In nucleotides, the CDR3 is TGTGCCAGCAGCCAGGGACTAGGAAGTGGCTATGGCTACACCTTC. Its protein is CASSQGLGSGYGYTF.

This chain joins TRBV25-1 and TRBJ1-4, with 7 bases matching TRBD1. CDR1 and CDR2 from the germline V gene are MGHDK and SYGVNS. CDR3 length: 16 amino acids. Trimming at V came to 3 bases and at J to 4 bases, leaving 8 bases not matched to a gene. For the CDR3, the DNA is TGTGCCAGCAGTGACCTAACAGGGGCCCTTAATGAAAAACTGTTTTTT. Amino acid sequence: CASSDLTGALNEKLFF.

V usage is TRBV10-3 and J usage is TRBJ2-3; 10 positions agree with TRBD2. Germline CDR1 and CDR2: ENHRY and SYGVKD. This CDR3 contains 16 residues. Trimming took 0 bases from V and 1 from J; bases not matched to a gene: 1. For the CDR3, the DNA is TGTGCCATCAGTGAGTCCGGGACTAGCGGCACAGATACGCAGTATTTT. As protein: CAISESGTSGTDTQYF.

The chain has TRBV5-4 and TRBJ2-1; tentatively, D is TRBD1 (7 bases). Germline CDR1 and CDR2: SGHNT and YYREEE (reference sequence). CDR3 size: 15 residues. V lost 4 bases and J lost 7, with 18 bases in between. The CDR3 is CASSGNRGGRNEQFF. The CDR3 DNA follows: TGTGCCAGCAGCGGGAACAGGGGAGGAAGGAATGAGCAGTTCTTC.

The V gene is TRBV6-5, the J gene TRBJ1-5; TRBD1 might be the D (6 bases). Germline CDR1 MNHEY, CDR2 SVGAGI. The CDR3 spans 13 residues. V was trimmed by 7 bases and J by 4 bases, leaving 11 bases between them. CDR3: CASKGQGNQPQHF. The CDR3 coding sequence is TGTGCCAGCAAGGGGCAGGGGAATCAGCCCCAGCATTTT.

This clone was found a few times. This rearrangement joins TRBV27 to TRBJ1-2; D gene unclear. This CDR3 has 14 amino acids. V shed 6 bases and J shed 4 bases, with 15 bases lying between them. CDR1 and CDR2 (germline): MNHEY, SMNVEV (reference sequence). Written as DNA, the CDR3 is TGTGCCAGCAGCCCCCAGCAGGTCCTCTATGGCTACACCTTC. As protein: CASSPQQVLYGYTF.